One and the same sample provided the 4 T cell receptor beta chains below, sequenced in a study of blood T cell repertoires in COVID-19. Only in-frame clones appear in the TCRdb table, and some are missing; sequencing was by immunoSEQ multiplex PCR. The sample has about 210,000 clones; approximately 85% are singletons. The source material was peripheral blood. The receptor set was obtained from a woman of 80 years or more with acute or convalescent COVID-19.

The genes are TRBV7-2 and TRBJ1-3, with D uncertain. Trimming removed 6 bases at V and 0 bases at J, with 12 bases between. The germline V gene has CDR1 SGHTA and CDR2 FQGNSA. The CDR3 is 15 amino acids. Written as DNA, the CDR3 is TGTGCCAGCAGAGACTCCGGGAGCTCTGGAAACACCATATATTTT. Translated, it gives CASRDSGSSGNTIYF. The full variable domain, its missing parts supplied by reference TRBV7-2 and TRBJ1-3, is GAGVSQSPSNKVTEKGKDVELRCDPISGHTALYWYRQSLGQGLEFLIYFQGNSAPDKSGLPSDRFSAERTGGSVSTLTIQRTQQEDSAVYLCASRDSGSSGNTIYFGEGSWLTVV.

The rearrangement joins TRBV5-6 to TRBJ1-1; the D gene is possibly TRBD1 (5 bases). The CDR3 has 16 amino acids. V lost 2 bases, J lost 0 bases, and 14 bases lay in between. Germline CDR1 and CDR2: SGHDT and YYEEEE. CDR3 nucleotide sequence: TGTGCCAGCAGCTTAGACAGTTACGGCTTGAACACTGAAGCTTTCTTT. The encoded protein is CASSLDSYGLNTEAFF.

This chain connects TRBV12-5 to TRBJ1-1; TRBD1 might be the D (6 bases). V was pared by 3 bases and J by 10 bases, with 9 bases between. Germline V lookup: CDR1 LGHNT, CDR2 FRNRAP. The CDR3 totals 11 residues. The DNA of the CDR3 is TGTGCTAGTGGTTTTTTAGGGGGAGCTTTCTTT. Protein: CASGFLGGAFF.

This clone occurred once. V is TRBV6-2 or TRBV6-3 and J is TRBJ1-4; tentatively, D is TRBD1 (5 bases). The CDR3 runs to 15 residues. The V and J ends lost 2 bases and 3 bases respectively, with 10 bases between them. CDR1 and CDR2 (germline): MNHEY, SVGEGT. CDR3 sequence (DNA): TGTGCCAGCAGTTACCCTCGACAGTCTAATGAAAAACTGTTTTTT. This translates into CASSYPRQSNEKLFF.